This T cell receptor beta chain was found in a study of blood T cell repertoires in COVID-19. Clones were sequenced by immunoSEQ multiplex PCR, and TCRdb holds only the in-frame ones, with some missing. The sample holds roughly 280,000 clones, 80% to 90% seen once. The CDR3 contains 18 residues. The V gene end was trimmed by 3 bases and the J gene end by 6 bases; junction bases not matched to a gene: 19. Germline lookup yields CDR1 SGDLS and CDR2 YYNGEE. The sample consisted of peripheral blood. The V and J genes are TRBV9 and TRBJ2-5; 8 nucleotides line up with TRBD2. This TCR derives from a man in his thirties or forties with active or convalescent COVID-19. The DNA of the CDR3 is TGTGCCAGCAGCGAGACCCCATTCAGCGGGGGCCCCATTCAGACCCAGTACTTC. Translation gives CASSETPFSGGPIQTQYF.